The present T cell receptor beta chain was sequenced within a study of response to subunit inactivated influenza vaccine. This clonotype appeared many times. The antigen is not known. Regarding the study as a whole: Each seasonal influenza vaccination, the authors suggested, recruits few new T cells.

Per germline, CDR1 LGHNA and CDR2 YSLEER. Trimming stripped 1 base from V and 3 bases from J, with 10 bases between. CDR3 length: 15 amino acids. TCRdb redid the calling of the RT-PCR reads with MiXCR, one entry per CDR3 protein. The sample includes roughly 700,000 distinct CDR3 sequences, approximately 14% of them seen just once. The input for sequencing was PBMCs from blood, taken 14 days before vaccination. The chain uses TRBV4-3 and TRBJ2-1; tentatively, D is TRBD2 (6 bases). The receptor's source is a man between 45 and 60 years old who received an inactivated influenza vaccine. CDR3 loop: CASSQGSSVYNEQFF. As DNA, the CDR3 is TGCGCCAGCAGCCAAGGATCTAGCGTCTACAATGAGCAGTTCTTC.